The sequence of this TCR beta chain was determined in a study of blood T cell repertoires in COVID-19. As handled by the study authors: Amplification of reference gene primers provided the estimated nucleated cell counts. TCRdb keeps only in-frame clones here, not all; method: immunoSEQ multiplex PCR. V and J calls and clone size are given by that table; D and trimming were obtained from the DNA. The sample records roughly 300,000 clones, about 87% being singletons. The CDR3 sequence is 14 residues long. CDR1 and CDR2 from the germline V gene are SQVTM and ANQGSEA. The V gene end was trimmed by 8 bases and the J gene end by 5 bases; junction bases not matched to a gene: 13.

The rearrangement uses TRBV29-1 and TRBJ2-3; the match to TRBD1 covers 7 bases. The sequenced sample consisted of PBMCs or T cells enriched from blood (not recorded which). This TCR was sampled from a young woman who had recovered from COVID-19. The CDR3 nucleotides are TGCAGCTACCAGGGGGTTTTTCTGGGAGATACGCAGTATTTT. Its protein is CSYQGVFLGDTQYF.